This TCR beta chain comes out of a study of T-cell reconstitution after alpha-beta-depleted transplantation in children. Overall study results and limits: Several hundred expanded graft clones reportedly supplied alpha-beta T cells about two months after transplant. T-cell counts and diversity were attributed mostly to newly produced T cells one year after transplant. Recipient T cells and thymic progenitors that survived were the source of the high TCRbeta diversity seen at day 60 in some patients.

V dropped 2 bases and J dropped 3 bases, with 7 bases sitting between them. CDR3 length: 14 amino acids. This clonotype occurred a few times. Its antigen is unknown. Using unique molecular identifiers, the investigators prepared the TCRbeta library. TCRdb recomputed calls from the PCR reads with MiXCR, one row per CDR3 protein. Of 600,000 or so distinct CDR3 sequences detected, roughly 23% appear once; the ten largest clones hold 13% to 15%. The chain recombines TRBV12-3 or TRBV12-4 with TRBJ1-4; unclear D gene. The sequenced sample was PBMCs, mostly from graft donor cells, obtained 360 days after TCRalphabeta/CD19-depleted stem cell transplant. The sequence was obtained from a boy younger than two who had a stem cell transplant for acute myeloid leukemia, so the T cells may come from the graft donor. CDR3 sequence reads: CASSLRAANEKLFF. CDR3 bases: TGTGCCAGCAGTTTAAGGGCAGCTAATGAAAAACTGTTTTTT.